The source of this TCR beta chain is a study of blood T cells in healthy people across ages. This clonotype was counted only a few times. For the second PCR, which ran for about 6 to 11 cycles, a sample-barcoded 5' primer and a J-beta primer mix were used. Each of the cDNA molecules was tagged by a template-switch adaptor with 12 random nucleotides. A single record per CDR3 protein comes from TCRdb applying MiXCR to the 5' RACE reads. In the table there are roughly 1.7 million distinct CDR3 sequences, roughly 32% of which are singletons. V trimming: 1 base; J trimming: 2 bases; junction bases outside the gene matches: 12. This CDR3 has 19 residues. Germline V gives CDR1 SGHRS, CDR2 YFSETQ.

The sample comprised blood. V gene TRBV5-1 combines with J gene TRBJ2-6; 7 bases align to TRBD1. The receptor comes from a woman in her twenties or thirties in good health. The CDR3: CASSLRGTDVRAGANVLTF. CDR3 DNA: TGCGCCAGCAGCTTGAGAGGGACAGATGTTCGCGCTGGGGCCAACGTCCTGACTTTC. The full variable domain, completed using reference TRBV5-1 and TRBJ2-6, is KAGVTQTPRYLIKTRGQQVTLSCSPISGHRSVSWYQQTPGQGLQFLFEYFSETQRNKGNFPGRFSGRQFSNSRSEMNVSTLELGDSALYLCASSLRGTDVRAGANVLTFGAGSRLTVL.